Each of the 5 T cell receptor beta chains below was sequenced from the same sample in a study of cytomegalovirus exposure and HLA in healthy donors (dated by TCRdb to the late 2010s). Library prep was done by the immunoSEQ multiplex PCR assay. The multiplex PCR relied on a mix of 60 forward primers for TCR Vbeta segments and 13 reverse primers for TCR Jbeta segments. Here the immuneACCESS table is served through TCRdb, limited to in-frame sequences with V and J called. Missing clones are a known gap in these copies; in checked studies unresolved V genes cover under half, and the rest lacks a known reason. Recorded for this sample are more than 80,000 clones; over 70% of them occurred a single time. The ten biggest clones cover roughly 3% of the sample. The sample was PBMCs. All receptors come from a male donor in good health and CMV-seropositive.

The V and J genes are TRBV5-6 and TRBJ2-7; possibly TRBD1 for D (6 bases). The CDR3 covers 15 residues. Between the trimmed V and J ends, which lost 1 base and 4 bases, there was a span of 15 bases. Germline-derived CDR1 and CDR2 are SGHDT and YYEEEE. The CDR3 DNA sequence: TGTGCCAGCAGCTTGCTAGGGGGAGATATTTACGAGCAGTACTTC. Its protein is CASSLLGGDIYEQYF.

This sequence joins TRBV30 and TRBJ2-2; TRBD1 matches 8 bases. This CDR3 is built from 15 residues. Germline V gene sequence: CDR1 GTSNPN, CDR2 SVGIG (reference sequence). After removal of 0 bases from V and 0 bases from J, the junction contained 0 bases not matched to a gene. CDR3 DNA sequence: TGTGCCTGGAGTGTACAGGGGGCGAACACCGGGGAGCTGTTTTTT. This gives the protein CAWSVQGANTGELFF. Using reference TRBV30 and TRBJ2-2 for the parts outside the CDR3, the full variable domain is SQTIHQWPATLVQPVGSPLSLECTVEGTSNPNLYWYRQAAGRGLQLLFYSVGIGQISSEVPQNLSASRPQDRQFILSSKKLLLSDSGFYLCAWSVQGANTGELFFGEGSRLTVL.

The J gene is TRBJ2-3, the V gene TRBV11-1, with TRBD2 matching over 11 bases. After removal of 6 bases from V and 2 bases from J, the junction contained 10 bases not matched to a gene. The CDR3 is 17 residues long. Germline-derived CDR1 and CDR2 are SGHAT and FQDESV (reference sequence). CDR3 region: CASSSTVLAGVTDTQYF. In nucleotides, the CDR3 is TGTGCCAGCAGTTCCACCGTACTAGCGGGGGTCACAGATACGCAGTATTTT.

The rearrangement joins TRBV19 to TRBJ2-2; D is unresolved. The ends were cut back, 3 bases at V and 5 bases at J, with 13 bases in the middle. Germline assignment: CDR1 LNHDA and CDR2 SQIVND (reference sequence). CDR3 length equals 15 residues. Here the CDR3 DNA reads TGTGCCAGTAGTATGGTTTCAGCGCGAACCGGGGAGCTGTTTTTT. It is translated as CASSMVSARTGELFF.

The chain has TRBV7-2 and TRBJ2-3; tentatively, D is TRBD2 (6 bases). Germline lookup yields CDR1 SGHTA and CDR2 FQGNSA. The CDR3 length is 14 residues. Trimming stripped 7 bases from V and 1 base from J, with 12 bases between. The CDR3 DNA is TGTGCCAGCAAGGAGACGGGGGGCACAGATACGCAGTATTTT. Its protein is CASKETGGTDTQYF.